This T cell receptor beta chain was captured in a study of cytomegalovirus exposure and HLA in healthy donors. As for the study in general: The platform used for the 110 or so validation repertoires matched that of the approximately 670 first-cohort repertoires, a later analysis reported. Study conclusions and caveats: Rare TCR sequences predominated, though certain public TCRs were found in many donors.

Sequencing was performed with immunoSEQ multiplex PCR; in TCRdb, only in-frame clones are kept and a portion is missing. The sample has about 280,000 clones, 70% to 90% seen once. This clone was counted only a few times. Its matching antigen is unknown. In germline, CDR1 is MDHEN, CDR2 SYDVKM. The CDR3 has 13 residues. Trimming took 5 bases from V and 5 from J, leaving 12 bases between them. Sequencing used PBMCs. This receptor was obtained from a woman aged 18 to 35 in good health and CMV-seronegative. The genes are TRBV28 and TRBJ2-5; D possibly corresponds to TRBD1 (6 bases). CDR3 in DNA: TGTGCCAGCAGTGGACAGTCCTTCGAGACCCAGTACTTC. Encoded protein: CASSGQSFETQYF.